Presented here are 2 T cell receptor beta chains from one specimen sequenced in a study of cytomegalovirus exposure and HLA in healthy donors. In the PCR, 60 Vbeta and 13 Jbeta primers were used. Only in-frame clones appear in the TCRdb table, and some are missing; sequencing was by immunoSEQ multiplex PCR. The sample shows roughly 140,000 clones, 73% of them seen only once. Sequencing was performed on PBMCs. The receptors were sampled from a human donor in good health.

This clone was counted a single time. In DNA, the CDR3 is TGTGCCAGTAGCCCGGACAGGGGCCGCGAGCAGTACTTC. Encoded protein: CASSPDRGREQYF. The rearrangement uses TRBV19 and TRBJ2-7; the match to TRBD1 covers 9 bases. CDR1 and CDR2 (germline): LNHDA, SQIVND (reference sequence). V was clipped by 6 bases and J by 6 bases; unmatched bases: 6. The CDR3 is made up of 13 amino acids. The whole variable domain, filled in from reference TRBV19 and TRBJ2-7, reads DGGITQSPKYLFRKEGQNVTLSCEQNLNHDAMYWYRQDPGQGLRLIYYSQIVNDFQKGDIAEGYSVSREKKESFPLTVTSAQKNPTAFYLCASSPDRGREQYFGPGTRLTVT.

The chain couples TRBV18 to TRBJ2-3, with D perhaps TRBD1 (5 bases). This CDR3 contains 16 residues. V lost 0 bases to trimming and J lost 2 bases, with 12 bases between them. Per germline, CDR1 KGHSH and CDR2 LQKENI. The CDR3: CASSPPIGHSTDTQYF. Here the CDR3 DNA reads TGTGCCAGCTCACCACCTATAGGACACTCCACAGATACGCAGTATTTT.